These 6 T cell receptor beta chains were sequenced from one sample in a study of identical twins. One entry per CDR3 protein results from TCRdb running MiXCR on the 5' RACE reads. This sample carries about 470,000 distinct CDR3 sequences, approximately 24% of them seen once, and the ten largest clones take about 2.9%. The data also belong to a second study, concerning T cells expressing NK-cell markers.

The sequencing sample was made of CD4+ T cells sorted from blood. The receptors derive from a woman between 18 and 29 years old in good health.

This clonotype was counted between two and nine times. The V call is TRBV20-1, the J call TRBJ1-1, with D maybe TRBD1 (6 bases). CDR3 size: 13 residues. Trimming pared 4 bases from V and 1 base from J, leaving 10 bases between. Germline loops: CDR1 DFQATT, CDR2 SNEGSKA (reference sequence). CDR3 loop: CSAKLQGNTEAFF. CDR3 in DNA: TGCAGTGCTAAACTACAGGGGAACACTGAAGCTTTCTTT.

The rearrangement joins TRBV9 to TRBJ2-4, with D unclear. CDR1 SGDLS and CDR2 YYNGEE come from the germline V gene. The germline V and J ends were trimmed by 4 bases and 0 bases, with 11 bases remaining between them. The CDR3 contains 15 residues. The DNA for the CDR3 is TGTGCCAGCAGCCCAGAGGTGGGAGCCAAAAACATTCAGTACTTC. Its translation is CASSPEVGAKNIQYF.

This clonotype was detected a few times. The V call is TRBV5-1, the J call TRBJ2-1; 10 bases line up with TRBD2. Germline CDR1 and CDR2: SGHRS and YFSETQ. CDR3 length: 16 amino acids. V shed 5 bases, J shed 4 bases, and the junction held 9 bases outside the gene matches. The CDR3 DNA is TGCGCCAGCAGTAACTCCCCTAGCGGGGGATACAATGAGCAGTTCTTC. Translating gives CASSNSPSGGYNEQFF.

This clonotype has just a few counts. This chain connects TRBV29-1 to TRBJ2-5; 11 bases are shared with TRBD2. Germline CDR1 SQVTM, CDR2 ANQGSEA. CDR3 size: 14 residues. The V segment lost 6 bases and the J segment 4 bases; nucleotides outside the gene matches: 7. CDR3: CSVLAGGPRETQYF. The CDR3 nucleotides are TGCAGCGTCTTAGCGGGAGGGCCTAGAGAGACCCAGTACTTC.

Only a few counts were recorded for this clonotype. V is TRBV18 and J is TRBJ2-2; no definite D call. The CDR3 extends over 11 amino acids. The V gene's germline CDR1 is KGHSH and CDR2 LQKENI. The ends were cut back, 5 bases at V and 8 bases at J, with 6 bases in the middle. CDR3 DNA sequence: TGTGCCAGCTCAACCGGTGGGGAGCTGTTTTTT. Its translation is CASSTGGELFF.

This clonotype was picked up a small number of times. The chain combines TRBV29-1 with TRBJ1-6; 10 bases line up with TRBD1. This CDR3 is built from 13 residues. V lost 4 bases, J lost 7 bases, and 1 base stayed unmatched. The germline gives CDR1 SQVTM, CDR2 ANQGSEA. Written as DNA, the CDR3 is TGCAGCGTTGGGGGACAGGGGAATTCACCCCTCCACTTT. This encodes CSVGGQGNSPLHF.